The clone carrying this T cell receptor beta chain was detected only a few times. The data stem from a study of blood T cell repertoires in COVID-19. Study background: Specimens from acute and convalescent COVID-19 originated in the United States, Italy and Spain.

Germline-derived CDR1 and CDR2 are LNHDA and SQIVND (reference sequence). The CDR3 covers 15 residues. V lost 4 bases, J lost 6 bases, and 16 bases lay in between. Sequencing used immunoSEQ multiplex PCR; TCRdb keeps in-frame clones, though not all of them. Among 400,000 to 450,000 clones listed, more than 80% were seen once. Material: peripheral blood. This sequence originates from a woman in her 30s with active or convalescent COVID-19. The chain combines TRBV19 with TRBJ1-5; D may be TRBD1 (6 bases). Written as DNA, the CDR3 is TGTGCCAGTAGTACTGATCAGGGGTCGGCTCAGCCCCAGCATTTT. Its protein product is CASSTDQGSAQPQHF.